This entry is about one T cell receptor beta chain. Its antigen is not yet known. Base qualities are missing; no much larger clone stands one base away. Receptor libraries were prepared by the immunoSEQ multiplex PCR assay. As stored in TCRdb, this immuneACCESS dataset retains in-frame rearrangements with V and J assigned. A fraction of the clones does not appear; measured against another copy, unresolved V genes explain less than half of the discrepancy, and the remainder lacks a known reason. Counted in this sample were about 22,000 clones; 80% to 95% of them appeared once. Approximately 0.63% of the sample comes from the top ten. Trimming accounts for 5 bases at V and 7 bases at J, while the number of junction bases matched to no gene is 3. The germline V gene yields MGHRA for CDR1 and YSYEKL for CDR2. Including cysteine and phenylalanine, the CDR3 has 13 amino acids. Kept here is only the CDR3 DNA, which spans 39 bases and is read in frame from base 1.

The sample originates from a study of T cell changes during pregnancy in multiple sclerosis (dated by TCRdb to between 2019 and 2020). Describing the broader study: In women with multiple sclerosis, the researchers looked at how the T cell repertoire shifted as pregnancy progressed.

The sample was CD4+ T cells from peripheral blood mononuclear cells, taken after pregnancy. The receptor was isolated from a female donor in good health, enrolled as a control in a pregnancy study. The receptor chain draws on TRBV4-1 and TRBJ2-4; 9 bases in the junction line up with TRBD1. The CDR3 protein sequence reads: CASSFGQGNIQYF. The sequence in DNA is TGCGCCAGCAGCTTTGGACAGGGGAACATTCAGTACTTC.